This TCR beta chain was recorded in a study of regulatory T cells in long-lasting Graves disease. Arm-PCR with iRepertoire HTBI primers amplified the CDR3 regions for these TCR beta libraries. TCRdb re-derived calls from the multiplex PCR reads in MiXCR, one entry per CDR3 protein. Of about 470,000 distinct CDR3 sequences listed, roughly 20% were seen once; the top ten hold 7% to 9.5%. This clonotype was seen repeatedly, ten times or more. The time point: persistent/refractory GD, antithyroid drugs over 5 years with positive TRAb. PBMCs were the source of the RNA used for TCR sequencing. This sequence originates from a female donor with Graves disease. The specimen was peripheral blood mononuclear cells (PBMCs), collected when the disease was refractory, from a patient treated with antithyroid drugs.

CDR3 nucleotide sequence: TGTGCCAGCAGTTTAACGGGACGAGGGAACTATGGCTACACCTTC. Translated, it gives CASSLTGRGNYGYTF. The chain has TRBV27 and TRBJ1-2; D may be TRBD1 (5 bases). The CDR3 is made up of 15 amino acids. CDR1 MNHEY and CDR2 SMNVEV come from the germline V gene (reference sequence). The ends were cut back, 2 bases at V and 2 bases at J, with 12 bases in the middle.